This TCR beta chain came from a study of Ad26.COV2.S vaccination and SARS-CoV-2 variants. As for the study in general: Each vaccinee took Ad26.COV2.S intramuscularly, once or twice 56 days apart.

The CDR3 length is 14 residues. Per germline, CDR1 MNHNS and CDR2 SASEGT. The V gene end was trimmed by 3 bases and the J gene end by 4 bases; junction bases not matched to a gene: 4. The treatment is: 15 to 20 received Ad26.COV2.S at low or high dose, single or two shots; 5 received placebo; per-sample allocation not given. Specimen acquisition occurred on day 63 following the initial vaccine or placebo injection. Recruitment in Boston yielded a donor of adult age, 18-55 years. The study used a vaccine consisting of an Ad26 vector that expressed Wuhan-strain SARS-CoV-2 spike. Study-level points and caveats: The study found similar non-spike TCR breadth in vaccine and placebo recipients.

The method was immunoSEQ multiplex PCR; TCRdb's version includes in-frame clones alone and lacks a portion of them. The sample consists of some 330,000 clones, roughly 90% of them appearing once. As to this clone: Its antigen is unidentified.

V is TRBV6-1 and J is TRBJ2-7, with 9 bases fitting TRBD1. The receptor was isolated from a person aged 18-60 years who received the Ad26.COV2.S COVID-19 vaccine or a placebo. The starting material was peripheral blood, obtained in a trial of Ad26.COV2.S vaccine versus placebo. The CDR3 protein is CASSENRGPYEQYF. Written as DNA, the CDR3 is TGTGCCAGCAGTGAGAACAGGGGGCCTTACGAGCAGTACTTC.